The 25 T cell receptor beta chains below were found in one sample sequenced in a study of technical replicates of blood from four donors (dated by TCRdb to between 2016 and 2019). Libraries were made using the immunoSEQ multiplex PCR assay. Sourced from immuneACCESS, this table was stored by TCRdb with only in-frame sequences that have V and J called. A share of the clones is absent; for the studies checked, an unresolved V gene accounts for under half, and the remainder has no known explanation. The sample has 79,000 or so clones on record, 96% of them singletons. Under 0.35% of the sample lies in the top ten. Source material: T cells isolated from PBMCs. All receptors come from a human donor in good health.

The CDR3 DNA sequence: TGTGCCAGCAGCTTGAGAACTAGCAATGAGCAGTTCTTC. The encoded protein is CASSLRTSNEQFF. V gene TRBV7-6 combines with J gene TRBJ2-1; D is perhaps TRBD2 (5 bases). Germline CDR1 is SGHVS and CDR2 is FNYEAQ. The CDR3 is 13 residues long. V was shortened by 3 bases and J by 6 bases, with 9 bases between the two germline ends.

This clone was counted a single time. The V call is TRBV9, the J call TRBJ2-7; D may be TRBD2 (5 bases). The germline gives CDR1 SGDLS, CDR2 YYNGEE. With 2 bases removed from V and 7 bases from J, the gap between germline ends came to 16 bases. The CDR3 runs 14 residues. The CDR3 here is CASSVVDGSGEQYF. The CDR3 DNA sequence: TGTGCCAGCAGCGTGGTTGATGGGTCGGGGGAGCAGTACTTC.

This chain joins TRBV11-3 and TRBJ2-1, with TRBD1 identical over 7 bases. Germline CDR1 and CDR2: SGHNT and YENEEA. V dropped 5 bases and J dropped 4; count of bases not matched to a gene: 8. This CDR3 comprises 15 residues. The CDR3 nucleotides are TGTGCCAGCAGCAAGACAGGGACCATGTACAATGAGCAGTTCTTC. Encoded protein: CASSKTGTMYNEQFF.

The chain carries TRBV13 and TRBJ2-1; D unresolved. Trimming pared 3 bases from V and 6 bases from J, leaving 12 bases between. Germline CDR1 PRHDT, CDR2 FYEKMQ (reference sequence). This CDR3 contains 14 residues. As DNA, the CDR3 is TGTGCCAGCAGCTTTCATAACCCTAGCAATGAGCAGTTCTTC. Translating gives CASSFHNPSNEQFF. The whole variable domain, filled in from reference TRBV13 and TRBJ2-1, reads AAGVIQSPRHLIKEKRETATLKCYPIPRHDTVYWYQQGPGQDPQFLISFYEKMQSDKGSIPDRFSAQQFSDYHSELNMSSLELGDSALYFCASSFHNPSNEQFFGPGTRLTVL.

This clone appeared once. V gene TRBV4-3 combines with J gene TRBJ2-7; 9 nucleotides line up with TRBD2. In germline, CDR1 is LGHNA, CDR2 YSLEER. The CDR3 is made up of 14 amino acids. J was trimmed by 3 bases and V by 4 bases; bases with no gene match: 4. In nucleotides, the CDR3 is TGCGCCAGCAGCCCTGGTAGCGGGAGCTACGAGCAGTACTTC. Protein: CASSPGSGSYEQYF.

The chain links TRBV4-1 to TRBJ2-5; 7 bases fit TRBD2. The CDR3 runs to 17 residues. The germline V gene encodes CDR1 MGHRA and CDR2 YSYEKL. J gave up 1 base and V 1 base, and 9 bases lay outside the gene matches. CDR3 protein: CASSQVLLGLGQETQYF. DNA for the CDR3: TGCGCCAGCAGCCAAGTTCTCTTAGGACTAGGCCAAGAGACCCAGTACTTC.

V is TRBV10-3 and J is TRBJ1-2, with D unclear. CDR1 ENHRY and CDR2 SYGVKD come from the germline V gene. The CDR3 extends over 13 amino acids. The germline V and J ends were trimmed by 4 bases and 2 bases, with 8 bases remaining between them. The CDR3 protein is CAISGPGNYGYTF. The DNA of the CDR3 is TGTGCCATCAGTGGGCCCGGGAACTATGGCTACACCTTC.

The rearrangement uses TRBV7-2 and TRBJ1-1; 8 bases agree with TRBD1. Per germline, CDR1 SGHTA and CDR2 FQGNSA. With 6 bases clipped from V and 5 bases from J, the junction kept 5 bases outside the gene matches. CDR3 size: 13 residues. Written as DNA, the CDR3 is TGTGCCAGCAGAGAACAGGGGGTGACTGAAGCTTTCTTT. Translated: CASREQGVTEAFF.

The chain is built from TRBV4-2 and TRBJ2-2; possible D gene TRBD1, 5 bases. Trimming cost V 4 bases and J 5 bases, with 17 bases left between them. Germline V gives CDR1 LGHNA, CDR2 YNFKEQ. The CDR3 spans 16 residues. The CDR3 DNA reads TGTGCCAGCAGCCGCCTGCAGGGCGATCTTACCGGGGAGCTGTTTTTT. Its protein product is CASSRLQGDLTGELFF.

The CDR3 DNA sequence: TGTGCCAGCAGCAACCGGGACAGGGGATCGGTTATCCCCAATGAGCAGTTCTTC. Its protein is CASSNRDRGSVIPNEQFF. The V gene is TRBV11-2, the J gene TRBJ2-1, with 10 bases lining up with TRBD1. Per germline, CDR1 SGHAT and CDR2 FQNNGV. The CDR3 loop spans 18 amino acids. Trimming took 5 bases from V and 6 from J; bases not matched to a gene: 16.

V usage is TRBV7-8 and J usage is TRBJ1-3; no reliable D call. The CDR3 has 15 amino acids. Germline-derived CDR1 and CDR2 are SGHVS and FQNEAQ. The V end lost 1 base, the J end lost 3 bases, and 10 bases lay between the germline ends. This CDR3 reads CASSLGAWVGNTIYF. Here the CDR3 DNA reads TGTGCCAGCAGCTTAGGGGCCTGGGTTGGAAACACCATATATTTT.

The CDR3 region has the DNA TGTGCCAGTCTGTTACCGGGAGGCAATCAGCCCCAGCATTTT. This translates into CASLLPGGNQPQHF. This chain connects TRBV6-6 to TRBJ1-5, with unresolved D. V lost 9 bases, J lost 2 bases, and 14 bases lay in between. CDR3 size: 14 residues. Germline CDR1 reads MNHNY; CDR2 reads SVGAGI (reference sequence).

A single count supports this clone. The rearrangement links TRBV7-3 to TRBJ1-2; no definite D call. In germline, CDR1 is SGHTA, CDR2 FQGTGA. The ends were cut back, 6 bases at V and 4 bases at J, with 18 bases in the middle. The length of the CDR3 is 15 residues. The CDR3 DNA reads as TGTGCCAGCAGGTACCGCGCCGGGATCCCCTATGGCTACACCTTC. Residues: CASRYRAGIPYGYTF.

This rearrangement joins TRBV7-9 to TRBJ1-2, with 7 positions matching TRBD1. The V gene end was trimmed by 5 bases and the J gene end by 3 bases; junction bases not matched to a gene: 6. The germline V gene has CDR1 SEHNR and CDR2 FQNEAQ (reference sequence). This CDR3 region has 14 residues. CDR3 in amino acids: CASSRQGTDYGYTF. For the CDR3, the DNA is TGTGCCAGCAGCAGACAGGGTACGGACTATGGCTACACCTTC.

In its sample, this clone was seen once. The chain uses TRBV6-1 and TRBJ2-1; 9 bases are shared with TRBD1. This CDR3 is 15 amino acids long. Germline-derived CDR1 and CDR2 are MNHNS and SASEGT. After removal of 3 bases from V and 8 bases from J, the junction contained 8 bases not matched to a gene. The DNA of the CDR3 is TGTGCCAGCAGTGAGTGGGGACAGGGTATCTATGAGCAGTTCTTC. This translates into CASSEWGQGIYEQFF.

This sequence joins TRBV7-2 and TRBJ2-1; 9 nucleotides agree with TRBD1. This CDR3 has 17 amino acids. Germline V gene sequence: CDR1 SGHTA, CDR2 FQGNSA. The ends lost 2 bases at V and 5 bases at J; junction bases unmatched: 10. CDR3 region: CASSLRGWDRVDNEQFF. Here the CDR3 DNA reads TGTGCCAGCAGCTTAAGAGGTTGGGACAGGGTCGACAATGAGCAGTTCTTC.

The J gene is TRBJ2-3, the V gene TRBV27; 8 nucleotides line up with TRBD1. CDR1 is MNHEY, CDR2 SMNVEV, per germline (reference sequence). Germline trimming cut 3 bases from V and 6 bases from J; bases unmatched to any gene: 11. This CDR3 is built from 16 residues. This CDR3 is CASSLLGTGFLDTQYF. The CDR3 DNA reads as TGTGCCAGCAGTTTGTTAGGGACAGGTTTTCTGGATACGCAGTATTTT.

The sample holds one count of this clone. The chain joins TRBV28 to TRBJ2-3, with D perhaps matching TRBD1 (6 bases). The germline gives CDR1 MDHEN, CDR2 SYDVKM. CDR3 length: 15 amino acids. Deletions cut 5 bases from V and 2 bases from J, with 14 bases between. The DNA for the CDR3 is TGTGCCAGCAGTCTTGGACAGACCACCACAGATACGCAGTATTTT. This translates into CASSLGQTTTDTQYF.

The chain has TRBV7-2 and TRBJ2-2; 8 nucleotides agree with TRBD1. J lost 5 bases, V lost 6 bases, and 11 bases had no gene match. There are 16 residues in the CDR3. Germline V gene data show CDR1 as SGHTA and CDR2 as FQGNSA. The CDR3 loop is CASREEGTGPTGELFF. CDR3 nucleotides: TGTGCCAGCAGGGAGGAGGGGACAGGCCCTACCGGGGAGCTGTTTTTT.

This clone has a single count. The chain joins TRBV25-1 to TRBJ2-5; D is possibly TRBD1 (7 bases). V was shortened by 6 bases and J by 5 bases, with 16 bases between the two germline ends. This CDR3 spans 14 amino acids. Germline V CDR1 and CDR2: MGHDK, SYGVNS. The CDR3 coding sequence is TGTGCCAGCAGACCGCTAGCAGGGGGGGAGACCCAGTACTTC. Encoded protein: CASRPLAGGETQYF.

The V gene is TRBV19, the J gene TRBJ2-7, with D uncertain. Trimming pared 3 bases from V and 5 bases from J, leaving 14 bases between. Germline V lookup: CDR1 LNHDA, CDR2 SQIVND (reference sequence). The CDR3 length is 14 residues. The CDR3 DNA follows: TGTGCCAGTAGTATCGGTCCGTCGGTCGACGAGCAGTACTTC. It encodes CASSIGPSVDEQYF.

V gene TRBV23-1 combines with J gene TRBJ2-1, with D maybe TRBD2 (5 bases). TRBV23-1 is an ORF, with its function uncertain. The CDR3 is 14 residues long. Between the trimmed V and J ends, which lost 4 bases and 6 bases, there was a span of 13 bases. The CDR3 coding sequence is TGCGCCAGCAGTCTCGAGCGACTACTCAATGAGCAGTTCTTC. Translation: CASSLERLLNEQFF.

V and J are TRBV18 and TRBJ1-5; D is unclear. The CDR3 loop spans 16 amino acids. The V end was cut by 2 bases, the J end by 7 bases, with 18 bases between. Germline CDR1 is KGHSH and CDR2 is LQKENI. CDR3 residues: CASSPWQLTRIQPQHF. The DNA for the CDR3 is TGTGCCAGCTCACCATGGCAGCTAACTAGGATACAGCCCCAGCATTTT. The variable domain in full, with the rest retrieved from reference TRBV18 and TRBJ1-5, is NAGVMQNPRHLVRRRGQEARLRCSPMKGHSHVYWYRQLPEEGLKFMVYLQKENIIDESGMPKERFSAEFPKEGPSILRIQQVVRGDSAAYFCASSPWQLTRIQPQHFGDGTRLSIL.

The CDR3 loop is CASSKRAGELFF. As DNA, the CDR3 is TGTGCCAGCAGCAAGAGGGCCGGGGAGCTGTTTTTT. This chain uses TRBV7-2 with TRBJ2-2, with a tentative D call TRBD2 (5 bases). This CDR3 is 12 amino acids long. Trimming stripped 5 bases from V and 6 bases from J, with 7 bases between. In germline, CDR1 is SGHTA, CDR2 FQGNSA.

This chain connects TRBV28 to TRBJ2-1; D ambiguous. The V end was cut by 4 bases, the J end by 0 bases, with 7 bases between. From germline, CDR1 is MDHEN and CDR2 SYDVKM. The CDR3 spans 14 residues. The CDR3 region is CASSSLSSYNEQFF. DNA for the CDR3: TGTGCCAGCAGTTCCCTGAGCTCCTACAATGAGCAGTTCTTC.